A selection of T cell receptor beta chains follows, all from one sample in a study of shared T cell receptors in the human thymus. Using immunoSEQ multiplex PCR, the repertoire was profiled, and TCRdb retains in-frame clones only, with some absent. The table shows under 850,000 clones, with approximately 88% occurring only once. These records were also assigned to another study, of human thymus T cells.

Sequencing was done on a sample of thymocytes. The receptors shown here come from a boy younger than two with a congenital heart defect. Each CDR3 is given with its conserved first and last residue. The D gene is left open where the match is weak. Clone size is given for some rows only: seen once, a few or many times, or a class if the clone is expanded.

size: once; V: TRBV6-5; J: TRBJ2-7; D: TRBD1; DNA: TGTGCCAGCAGTTACGGTCTGAGGGACAGGTATCTCGAGCAGTACTTC; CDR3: CASSYGLRDRYLEQYF
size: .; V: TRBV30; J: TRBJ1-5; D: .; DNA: TGTGCCTGGAATCCGGTGGGGAGGAACAATCAGCCCCAGCATTTT; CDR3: CAWNPVGRNNQPQHF
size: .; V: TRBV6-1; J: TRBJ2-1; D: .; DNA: TGTGCCAGCCGGGGGAATGAGCAGTTCTTC; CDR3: CASRGNEQFF
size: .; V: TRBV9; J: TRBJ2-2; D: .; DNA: TGTGCCAGCAGCCGGACAGCCAAGGGCCGCACCGGGGAGCTGTTTTTT; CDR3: CASSRTAKGRTGELFF
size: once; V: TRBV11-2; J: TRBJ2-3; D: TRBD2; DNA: TGTGCCAGCAGCTTAGGAGGGGGGACTAGCGGGAGCGATACGCAGTATTTT; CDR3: CASSLGGGTSGSDTQYF
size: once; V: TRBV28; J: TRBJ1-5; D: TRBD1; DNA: TGTGCCAGCAGAGTCTACTGGGGGGACAGGGCCAATCAGCCCCAGCATTTT; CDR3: CASRVYWGDRANQPQHF
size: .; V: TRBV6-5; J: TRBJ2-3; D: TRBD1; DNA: TGTGCCAGCAGCCTCGGACAGGGAACAGATACGCAGTATTTT; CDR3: CASSLGQGTDTQYF
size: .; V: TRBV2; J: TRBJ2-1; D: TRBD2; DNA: TGTGCCAGCAGTGAAGCGCCTGGGGGACTAGCGGGGGTCTCACAGGCAAATGAGCAGTTCTTC; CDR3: CASSEAPGGLAGVSQANEQFF
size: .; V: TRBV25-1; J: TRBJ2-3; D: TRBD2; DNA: TGTGCCAGCAGTTCCCCCGCCAGCGGGAGCGGTGGAGATACGCAGTATTTT; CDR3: CASSSPASGSGGDTQYF
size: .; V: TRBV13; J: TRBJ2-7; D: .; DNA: TGTGCCAGCAGCTTAGGTCTAGTACATGTCTACGAGCAGTACTTC; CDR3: CASSLGLVHVYEQYF